This is a list of T cell receptor beta chains from one sample in a study of naive and memory T cell subsets. From the UMI-ligation and nested PCR reads, TCRdb called clonotypes with MiXCR, one entry per CDR3 protein. The sample records roughly 150,000 distinct CDR3 sequences, about a fifth being singletons. Sequences were obtained from naive CD8+ T cells from blood. The receptors here all came from a human donor in good health. The CDR3 runs from the conserved cysteine through the conserved F or W. D genes are given only for firm matches. Expanded clones get a size class; other rows say once, few or many, or leave the size out.

>.|.|TRBJ2-3|TRBV24-1
CATSDFPDLSGRSTDTQYF
TGTGCCACCAGTGATTTCCCCGACCTTAGCGGTAGAAGCACAGATACGCAGTATTTT
>.|.|TRBJ2-1|TRBV11-3
CASSHPGPYNEQFF
TGTGCCAGCAGCCACCCGGGTCCCTACAATGAGCAGTTCTTC
>few|.|TRBJ2-7|TRBV4-1
CASSQAKSLTYEQYF
TGCGCCAGCAGCCAAGCGAAGTCCCTCACCTACGAGCAGTACTTC
>.|.|TRBJ1-3|TRBV6-1
CASTLSGGNTIYF
TGTGCCAGCACCTTGTCCGGAGGAAACACCATATATTTT
>once|.|TRBJ2-2|TRBV11-2
CASSLVGGNTGELFF
TGTGCCAGCAGCTTAGTTGGGGGAAACACCGGGGAGCTGTTTTTT
>.|.|TRBJ2-1|TRBV9
CASSVYLYNEQFF
TGTGCCAGCAGCGTTTATTTATACAATGAGCAGTTCTTC
>few|.|TRBJ1-6|TRBV12-3/TRBV12-4
CASSPGTNNSPLHF
TGTGCCAGCAGCCCCGGGACAAATAATTCACCCCTCCACTTT
>few|TRBD1|TRBJ1-1|TRBV6-5
CASSEGTVGFTEAFF
TGTGCCAGCAGTGAAGGGACAGTTGGGTTCACTGAAGCTTTCTTT
>.|.|TRBJ1-5|TRBV3-1
CASSDQGGNQPQHF
TGTGCCAGCAGCGACCAGGGAGGCAATCAGCCCCAGCATTTT
>.|TRBD1|TRBJ1-2|TRBV19
CASGTGFYGYTF
TGTGCCAGCGGGACAGGGTTCTATGGCTACACCTTC
>few|TRBD2|TRBJ2-1|TRBV7-8
CASSSRAGPYNEQFF
TGTGCCAGCAGCTCTAGAGCGGGACCCTACAATGAGCAGTTCTTC
>few|.|TRBJ2-7|TRBV29-1
CSVELQKGGYEQYF
TGCAGCGTTGAACTCCAGAAAGGTGGCTACGAGCAGTACTTC
>.|.|TRBJ2-7|TRBV28
CASSFSRTRYF
TGTGCCAGCAGTTTTTCTAGGACTCGCTACTTC
>.|.|TRBJ2-7|TRBV6-6
CASSKGGVSYEQYF
TGTGCCAGCAGTAAGGGGGGGGTTTCCTACGAGCAGTACTTC
>few|.|TRBJ2-1|TRBV6-5
CASSYSAGAFLGNEQFF
TGTGCCAGCAGTTACTCCGCGGGGGCTTTCTTGGGGAATGAGCAGTTCTTC
>.|.|TRBJ2-3|TRBV29-1
CSVEALAPRADTQYF
TGCAGCGTTGAAGCCCTAGCCCCCCGCGCAGATACGCAGTATTTT
>.|.|TRBJ2-1|TRBV27
CASRVFSSGYDEQFF
TGTGCCAGCAGAGTCTTTAGTAGTGGGTACGATGAGCAGTTCTTC
>many|TRBD2|TRBJ2-1|TRBV27
CASSPGLAGDDNEQFF
TGTGCCAGCAGTCCGGGACTAGCGGGAGATGACAATGAGCAGTTCTTC
>few|.|TRBJ2-5|TRBV19
CASSIRDERETQYF
TGTGCCAGTAGTATCCGGGACGAGAGGGAGACCCAGTACTTC
>.|.|TRBJ2-3|TRBV4-2
CASSQESIGGTTDTQYF
TGTGCCAGCAGCCAAGAAAGTATAGGAGGGACCACAGATACGCAGTATTTT
>.|TRBD1|TRBJ2-1|TRBV27
CASSPQGGYNEQFF
TGTGCCAGCAGTCCACAGGGGGGCTACAATGAGCAGTTCTTC
>few|.|TRBJ2-7|TRBV29-1
CSVVLAESYEQYF
TGCAGCGTTGTACTAGCTGAGTCCTACGAGCAGTACTTC
>.|.|TRBJ1-1|TRBV29-1
CSVEAEGPEAFF
TGCAGCGTTGAGGCCGAGGGCCCTGAAGCTTTCTTT
>few|.|TRBJ2-2|TRBV6-5
CASSYSPGVTGELFF
TGTGCCAGCAGTTACTCGCCAGGCGTCACCGGGGAGCTGTTTTTT
>few|TRBD2|TRBJ2-7|TRBV4-1
CASSQDLGGRAFSEQYF
TGCGCCAGCAGCCAAGACCTCGGCGGGAGGGCCTTCTCCGAGCAGTACTTC
>many|.|TRBJ2-1|TRBV7-8
CASSLGSNEQFF
TGTGCCAGCAGCTTAGGGAGCAATGAGCAGTTCTTC
>few|.|TRBJ1-5|TRBV7-9
CASSLGGVNQPQHF
TGTGCCAGCAGCTTAGGAGGGGTCAATCAGCCCCAGCATTTT
>many|.|TRBJ2-1|TRBV2
CASSEVQPKQFF
TGTGCCAGCAGTGAAGTACAGCCCAAGCAGTTCTTC
>.|.|TRBJ1-2|TRBV14
CASSQGNRSDADGYTF
TGTGCCAGCAGCCAAGGTAACAGGTCCGACGCGGATGGCTACACCTTC